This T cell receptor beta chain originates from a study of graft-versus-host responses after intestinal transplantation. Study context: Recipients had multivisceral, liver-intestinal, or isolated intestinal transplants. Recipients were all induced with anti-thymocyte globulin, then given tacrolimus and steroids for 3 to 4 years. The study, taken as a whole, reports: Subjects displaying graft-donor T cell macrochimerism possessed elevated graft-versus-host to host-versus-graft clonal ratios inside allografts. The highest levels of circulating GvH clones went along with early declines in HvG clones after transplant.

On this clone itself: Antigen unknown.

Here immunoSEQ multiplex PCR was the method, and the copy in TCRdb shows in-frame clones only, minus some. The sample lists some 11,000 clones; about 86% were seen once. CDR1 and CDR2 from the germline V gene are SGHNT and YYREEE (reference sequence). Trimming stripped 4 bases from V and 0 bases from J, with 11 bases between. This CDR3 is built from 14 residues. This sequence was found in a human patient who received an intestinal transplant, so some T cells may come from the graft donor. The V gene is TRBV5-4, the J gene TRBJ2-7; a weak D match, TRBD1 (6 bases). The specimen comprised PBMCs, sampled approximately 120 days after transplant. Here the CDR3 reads CASSLQGLSYEQYF. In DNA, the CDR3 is TGTGCCAGCAGCCTACAGGGTCTCTCCTACGAGCAGTACTTC. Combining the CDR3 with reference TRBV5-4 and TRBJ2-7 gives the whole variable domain ETGVTQSPTHLIKTRGQQVTLRCSSQSGHNTVSWYQQALGQGPQFIFQYYREEENGRGNFPPRFSGLQFPNYSSELNVNALELDDSALYLCASSLQGLSYEQYFGPGTRLTVT.